This T cell receptor beta chain appears in the sequencing data of a study of T cells of healthy individuals. TCRdb used MiXCR to reprocess the 5' RACE reads, holding one entry per CDR3 protein. Among tens of thousands of distinct CDR3 sequences listed, approximately 5% were seen once. Germline CDR1 is LNHDA and CDR2 is SQIVND (reference sequence). Unmatched junction bases numbered 4, after V lost 6 bases and J lost 4 bases. This CDR3 is 14 amino acids long. The chain is built from TRBV19 and TRBJ1-4; TRBD1 aligns across 8 bases. The sequence was collected from a human donor in good health. CDR3 region: CASSPDRVNEKLFF. CDR3 DNA: TGTGCCAGTAGCCCGGACAGGGTTAATGAAAAACTGTTTTTT.